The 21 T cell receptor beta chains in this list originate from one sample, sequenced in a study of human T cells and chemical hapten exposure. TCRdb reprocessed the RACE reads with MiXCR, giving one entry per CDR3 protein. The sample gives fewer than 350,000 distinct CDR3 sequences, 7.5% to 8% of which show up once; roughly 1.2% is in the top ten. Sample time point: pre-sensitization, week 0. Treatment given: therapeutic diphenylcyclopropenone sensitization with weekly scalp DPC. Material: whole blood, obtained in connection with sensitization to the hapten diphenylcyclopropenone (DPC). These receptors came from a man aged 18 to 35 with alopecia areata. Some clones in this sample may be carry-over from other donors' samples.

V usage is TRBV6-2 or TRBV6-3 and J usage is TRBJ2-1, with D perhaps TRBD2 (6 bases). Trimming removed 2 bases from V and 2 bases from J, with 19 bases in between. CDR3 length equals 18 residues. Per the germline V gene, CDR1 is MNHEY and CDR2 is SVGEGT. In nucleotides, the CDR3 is TGTGCCAGCAGTTACAAGTCCGGCAGGGACTTTCCCTACAATGAGCAGTTCTTC. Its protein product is CASSYKSGRDFPYNEQFF.

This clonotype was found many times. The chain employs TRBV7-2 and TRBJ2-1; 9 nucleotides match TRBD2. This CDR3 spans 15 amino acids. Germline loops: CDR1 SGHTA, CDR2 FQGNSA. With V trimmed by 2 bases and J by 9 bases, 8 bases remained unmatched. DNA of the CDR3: TGTGCCAGCAGCTTAAAGGCTAGCGGGGTCGTTGAGCAGTTCTTC. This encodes CASSLKASGVVEQFF.

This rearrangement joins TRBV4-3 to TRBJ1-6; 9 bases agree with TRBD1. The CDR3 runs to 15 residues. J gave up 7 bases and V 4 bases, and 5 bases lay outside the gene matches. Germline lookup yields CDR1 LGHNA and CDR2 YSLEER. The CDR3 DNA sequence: TGCGCCAGCAGCCGTGGGACAGGGAAGAATTCACCCCTCCACTTT. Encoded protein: CASSRGTGKNSPLHF.

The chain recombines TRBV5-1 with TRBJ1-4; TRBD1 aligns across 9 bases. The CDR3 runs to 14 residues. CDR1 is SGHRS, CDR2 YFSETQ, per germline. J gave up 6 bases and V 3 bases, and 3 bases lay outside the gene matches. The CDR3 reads CASSWDREDEKLFF. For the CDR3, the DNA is TGCGCCAGCAGCTGGGACAGGGAGGATGAAAAACTGTTTTTT. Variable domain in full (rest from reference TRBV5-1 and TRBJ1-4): KAGVTQTPRYLIKTRGQQVTLSCSPISGHRSVSWYQQTPGQGLQFLFEYFSETQRNKGNFPGRFSGRQFSNSRSEMNVSTLELGDSALYLCASSWDREDEKLFFGSGTQLSVL.

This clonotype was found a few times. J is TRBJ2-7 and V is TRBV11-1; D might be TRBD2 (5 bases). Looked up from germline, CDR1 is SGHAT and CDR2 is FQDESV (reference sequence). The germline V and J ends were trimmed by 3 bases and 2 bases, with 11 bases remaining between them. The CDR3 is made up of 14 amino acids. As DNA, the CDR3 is TGTGCCAGCAGCTTCCGGACGGGGACCTACGAGCAGTACTTC. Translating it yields CASSFRTGTYEQYF.

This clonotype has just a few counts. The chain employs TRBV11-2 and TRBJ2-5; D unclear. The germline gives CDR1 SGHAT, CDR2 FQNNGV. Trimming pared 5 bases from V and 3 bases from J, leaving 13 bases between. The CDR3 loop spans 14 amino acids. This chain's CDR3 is CASSPRTVEETQYF. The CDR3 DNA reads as TGTGCCAGCAGCCCGAGGACGGTGGAAGAGACCCAGTACTTC.

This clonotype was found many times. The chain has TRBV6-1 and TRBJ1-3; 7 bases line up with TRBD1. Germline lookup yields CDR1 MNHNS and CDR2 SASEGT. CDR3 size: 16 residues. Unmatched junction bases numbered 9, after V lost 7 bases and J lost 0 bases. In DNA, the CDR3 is TGTGCCAGCAATCTAGGACAGGCCGACTCTGGAAACACCATATATTTT. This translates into CASNLGQADSGNTIYF.

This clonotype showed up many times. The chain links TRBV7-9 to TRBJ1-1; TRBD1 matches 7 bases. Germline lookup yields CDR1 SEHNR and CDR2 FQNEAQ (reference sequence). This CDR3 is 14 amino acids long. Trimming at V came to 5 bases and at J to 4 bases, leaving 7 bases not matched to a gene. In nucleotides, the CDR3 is TGTGCCAGCAGCCCAGGGGGTGAAAGCACTGAAGCTTTCTTT. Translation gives CASSPGGESTEAFF.

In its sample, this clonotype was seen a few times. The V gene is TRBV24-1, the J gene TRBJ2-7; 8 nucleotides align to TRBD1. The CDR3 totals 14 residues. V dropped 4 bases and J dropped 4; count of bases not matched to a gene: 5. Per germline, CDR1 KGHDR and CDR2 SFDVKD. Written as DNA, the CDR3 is TGTGCCACCAGTGACTCGGACAGGGCTTACGAGCAGTACTTC. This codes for CATSDSDRAYEQYF.

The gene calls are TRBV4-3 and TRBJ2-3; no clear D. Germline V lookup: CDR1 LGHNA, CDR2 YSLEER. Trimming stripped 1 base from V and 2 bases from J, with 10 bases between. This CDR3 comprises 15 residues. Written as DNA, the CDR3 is TGCGCCAGCAGCCAAGCCCGGGTTTCCACAGATACGCAGTATTTT. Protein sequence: CASSQARVSTDTQYF.

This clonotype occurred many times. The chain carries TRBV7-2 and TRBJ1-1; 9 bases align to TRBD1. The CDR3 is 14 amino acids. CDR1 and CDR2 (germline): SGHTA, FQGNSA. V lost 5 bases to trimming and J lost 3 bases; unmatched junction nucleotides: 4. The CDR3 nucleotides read TGTGCCAGCAGCCGGGACAGGGCCGACACTGAAGCTTTCTTT. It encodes CASSRDRADTEAFF.

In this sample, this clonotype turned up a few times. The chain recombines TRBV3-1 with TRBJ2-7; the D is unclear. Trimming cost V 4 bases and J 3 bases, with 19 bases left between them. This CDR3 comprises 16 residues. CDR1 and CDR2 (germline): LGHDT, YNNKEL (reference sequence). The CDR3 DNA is TGTGCCAGCAGCCCACACGGCCTCAGACGCATCTACGAGCAGTACTTC. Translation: CASSPHGLRRIYEQYF.

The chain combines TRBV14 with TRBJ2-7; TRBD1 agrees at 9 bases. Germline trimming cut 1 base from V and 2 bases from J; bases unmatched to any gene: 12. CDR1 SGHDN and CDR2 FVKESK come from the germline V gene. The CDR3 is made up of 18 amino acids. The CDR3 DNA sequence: TGTGCCAGCAGCCAAGGGGGACTCCGGACAGGGGAGACCTACGAGCAGTACGTC. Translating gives CASSQGGLRTGETYEQYV.

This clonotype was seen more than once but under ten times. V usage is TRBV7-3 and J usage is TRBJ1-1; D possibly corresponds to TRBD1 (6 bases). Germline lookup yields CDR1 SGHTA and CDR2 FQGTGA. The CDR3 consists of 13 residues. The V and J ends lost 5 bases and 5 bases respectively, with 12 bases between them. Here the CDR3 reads CASSELQGTEAFF. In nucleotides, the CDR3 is TGTGCCAGCAGCGAACTACAGGGAACTGAAGCTTTCTTT.

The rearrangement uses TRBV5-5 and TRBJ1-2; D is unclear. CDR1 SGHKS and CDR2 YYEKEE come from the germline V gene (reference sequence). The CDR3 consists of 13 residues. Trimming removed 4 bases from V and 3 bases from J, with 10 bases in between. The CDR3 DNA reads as TGTGCCAGCAGCCCAGGAATCGACTATGGCTACACCTTC. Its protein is CASSPGIDYGYTF.

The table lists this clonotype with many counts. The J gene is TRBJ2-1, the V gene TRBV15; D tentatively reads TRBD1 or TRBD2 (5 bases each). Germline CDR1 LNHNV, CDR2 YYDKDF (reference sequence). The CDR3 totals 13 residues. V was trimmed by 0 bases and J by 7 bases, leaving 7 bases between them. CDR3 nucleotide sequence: TGTGCCACCAGCAGAGACAGGGAGAATGAGCAGTTCTTC. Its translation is CATSRDRENEQFF.

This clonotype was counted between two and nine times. CDR3 sequence (DNA): TGCAGCGTGCAGGGTTCCTACGAGCAGTACTTC. Protein sequence: CSVQGSYEQYF. The V gene is TRBV29-1, the J gene TRBJ2-7; a weak D match, TRBD1 (5 bases). Germline CDR1 reads SQVTM; CDR2 reads ANQGSEA. The CDR3 spans 11 residues. V gave up 6 bases and J gave up 1 base, with 7 bases separating them.

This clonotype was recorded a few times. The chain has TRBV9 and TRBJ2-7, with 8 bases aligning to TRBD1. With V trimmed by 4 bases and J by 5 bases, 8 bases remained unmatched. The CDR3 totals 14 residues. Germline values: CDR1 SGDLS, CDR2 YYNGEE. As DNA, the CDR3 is TGTGCCAGCAGCACCCGGACAGGGTTGGACGAGCAGTACTTC. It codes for CASSTRTGLDEQYF. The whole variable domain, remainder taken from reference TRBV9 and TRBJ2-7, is DSGVTQTPKHLITATGQRVTLRCSPRSGDLSVYWYQQSLDQGLQFLIQYYNGEERAKGNILERFSAQQFPDLHSELNLSSLELGDSALYFCASSTRTGLDEQYFGPGTRLTVT.

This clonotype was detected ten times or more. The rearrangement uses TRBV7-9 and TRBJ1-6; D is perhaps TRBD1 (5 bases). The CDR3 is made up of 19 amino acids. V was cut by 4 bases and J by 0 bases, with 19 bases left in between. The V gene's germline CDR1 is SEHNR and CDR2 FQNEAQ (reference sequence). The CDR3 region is CASSSPGTLVFSYNSPLHF. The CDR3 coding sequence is TGTGCCAGCAGCTCTCCCGGGACGCTGGTTTTCTCCTATAATTCACCCCTCCACTTT.

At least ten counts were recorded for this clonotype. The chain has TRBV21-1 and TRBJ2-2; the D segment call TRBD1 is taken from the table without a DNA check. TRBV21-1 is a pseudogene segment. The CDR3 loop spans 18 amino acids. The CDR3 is CASTRGNLDRPNTGELFF. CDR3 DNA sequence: TGTGCCAGCACCCGAGGTAACCTGGACAGACCGAACACCGGGGAGCTGTTTTTT.

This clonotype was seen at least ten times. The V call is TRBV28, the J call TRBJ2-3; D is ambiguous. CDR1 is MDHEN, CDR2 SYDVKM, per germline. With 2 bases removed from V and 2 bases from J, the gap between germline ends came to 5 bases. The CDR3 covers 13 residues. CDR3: CASSLGLTDTQYF. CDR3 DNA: TGTGCCAGCAGTTTAGGCCTCACAGATACGCAGTATTTT.